This TCR beta chain was obtained from a study of shared clonotypes between healthy human individuals. Study-level results: Naive CD4 clonotypes were shared across a few donors at 4% to 5%.

The junction had 4 bases not matched to a gene; V was cut back by 2 bases and J by 7 bases. The CDR3 is 16 residues long. CDR1 is SGHTA and CDR2 is FQGNSA in the germline V gene. Concerning this clone itself: No antigen is known for it.

Repertoires were generated with immunoSEQ multiplex PCR, while TCRdb's copy carries only in-frame clones and drops some. Of about 650,000 clones in the sample, roughly 95% are singletons; the top ten hold over 0.09%. The naive CD8 population came from CD45RO-negative cells selected for CCR7, without terminally differentiated effector memory CD45RA+ cells. The chain combines TRBV7-2 with TRBJ2-1; 14 nucleotides agree with TRBD2. The receptor was derived from a woman aged 25 to 45 in good health. Source material: naive CD8+ T cells sorted from blood. In nucleotides, the CDR3 is TGTGCCAGCAGCTTAATGGGACTAGCGGGAGTGAATGAGCAGTTCTTC. This sequence encodes CASSLMGLAGVNEQFF.